This T cell receptor beta chain was retrieved from a study of CD8 T cells in Susac syndrome. Random hexamers were used to reverse transcribe the RNA input (roughly 0.5 to 1 ug). TCRdb re-called the immunoSEQ multiplex PCR reads through MiXCR, storing one row per CDR3 protein. The repertoire includes 95,000 to 150,000 distinct CDR3 sequences, 85% to 95% of them detected once, and roughly 0.3% sits in the top ten. Trimming shortened V by 0 bases and J by 3 bases, and 13 bases separated the two germline ends. CDR1 and CDR2 from the germline V gene are SGDLS and YYNGEE. The CDR3 covers 16 residues. The receptor was isolated from a human donor with multiple sclerosis. Sequenced material: CD8+ T cells from PBMCs. The rearrangement joins TRBV9 to TRBJ2-1; D possibly matches TRBD1 or TRBD2 (6 bases each). CDR3 bases: TGTGCCAGCAGCGTAGTCGGGGGCCCTAACTACAATGAGCAGTTCTTC. It translates to CASSVVGGPNYNEQFF.